The source of this T cell receptor beta chain is a study of T cell responses to AZD1222 COVID-19 vaccine. Looking at the study overall: Second-dose recipients at about 4 or about 12 weeks were treated as one pooled group. Study-wide results and limits: Spike was spanned by vaccine-associated CD4 TCRs, which were dominant at 160-218 and 743-854. Reportedly, close to half of spike-specific TCRs are directed against unmutated variant regions.

Only one count was recorded for this clone. The antigen is not known. Assay used: immunoSEQ multiplex PCR; TCRdb lists only in-frame clones, some missing. The sample contains more than 90,000 clones, 80% to 85% of which appear only once. CDR1 and CDR2 from the germline V gene are LNHNV and YYDKDF (reference sequence). The CDR3 sequence is 16 residues long. V dropped 3 bases and J dropped 5; count of bases not matched to a gene: 9. The sample here was peripheral blood, taken on day 0 of AZD1222 vaccination. The receptor's source is an adult in good health. The chain links TRBV15 to TRBJ2-1; TRBD2 agrees at 8 bases. The DNA of the CDR3 is TGTGCCACCAGCAGGCCGGGTAGCGGGATAGACAATGAGCAGTTCTTC. Amino acids: CATSRPGSGIDNEQFF.